This is a list of T cell receptor beta chains from one sample in a study of blood T cells in healthy people across ages. TCRdb re-called the 5' RACE reads through MiXCR, storing one row per CDR3 protein. The data hold about 1.6 million distinct CDR3 sequences, with around 35% observed a single time. Sequencing was carried out using blood. These receptors were taken from a woman in her twenties or thirties in good health. CDR3s include the opening cysteine and the closing phenylalanine or tryptophan. Each record gives: V gene, clone size, J gene, D gene, CDR3 protein, CDR3 DNA. D genes are given only for firm matches. Where a row states a size, it is once, few, many or the class of an expanded clone; other rows omit it.

>TRBV7-9|many|TRBJ2-5|TRBD2
CASSPNGTSWETQYF
TGTGCCAGCAGCCCTAACGGGACTAGCTGGGAGACCCAGTACTTC
>TRBV7-8|-|TRBJ2-7|TRBD1
CASSLYQDRYEQYF
TGTGCCAGCAGCTTATATCAGGACAGGTACGAGCAGTACTTC
>TRBV20-1|-|TRBJ2-7|-
CSARPPNPRGYEQYF
TGCAGTGCTAGACCCCCCAACCCTCGGGGCTACGAGCAGTACTTC
>TRBV10-3|-|TRBJ1-5|-
CASGILSNQPQHF
TGTGCCTCGGGGATCCTTAGCAATCAGCCCCAGCATTTT
>TRBV28|-|TRBJ2-1|-
CASSSEPGHRDNEQFF
TGTGCCAGCAGTTCTGAACCGGGACACAGAGACAATGAGCAGTTCTTC
>TRBV6-1|few|TRBJ1-5|TRBD1
CASSRDREYRNQPQHF
TGTGCCAGCAGTCGGGACAGGGAGTATAGAAATCAGCCCCAGCATTTT
>TRBV20-1|many|TRBJ1-5|-
CSASLTGNNQPQHF
TGCAGTGCTAGTCTCACAGGGAATAATCAGCCCCAGCATTTT
>TRBV29-1|-|TRBJ1-1|-
CSVVGTFNTEAFF
TGCAGCGTTGTAGGGACCTTTAACACTGAAGCTTTCTTT
>TRBV20-1|-|TRBJ2-1|TRBD2
CSTRGLNSGRVGEQFF
TGCAGTACTAGAGGTCTGAATAGCGGGAGGGTCGGTGAGCAGTTCTTC
>TRBV3-1|few|TRBJ1-2|-
CASSQALSHGYTF
TGTGCCAGCAGCCAAGCTTTATCCCATGGCTACACCTTC
>TRBV20-1|-|TRBJ2-1|-
CSARIRAVEEQFF
TGCAGTGCTAGAATTAGGGCGGTGGAGGAGCAGTTCTTC
>TRBV10-3|-|TRBJ2-7|-
CAISDPKNPYEQYF
TGTGCCATCAGTGACCCGAAAAATCCCTACGAGCAGTACTTC
>TRBV7-9|few|TRBJ2-6|-
CASSLLVGSGANVLTF
TGTGCCAGCAGCTTATTAGTTGGCTCTGGGGCCAACGTCCTGACTTTC
>TRBV4-2|-|TRBJ2-7|-
CASSQDPPTRGRSYEQYF
TGTGCCAGCAGCCAAGATCCCCCAACCAGGGGCAGGTCCTACGAGCAGTACTTC
>TRBV7-9|many|TRBJ2-5|TRBD2
CASTQAKSATSVGETQYF
TGTGCCAGCACCCAGGCCAAAAGTGCGACTAGCGTCGGAGAGACCCAGTACTTC
>TRBV30|few|TRBJ2-7|-
CAWSLRSGWYEQYF
TGTGCCTGGAGTCTCCGGTCAGGGTGGTACGAGCAGTACTTC
>TRBV7-3|-|TRBJ2-2|-
CASSFGGIGGELFF
TGTGCCAGCAGCTTCGGAGGAATCGGCGGGGAGCTGTTTTTT
>TRBV20-1|-|TRBJ1-2|-
CSARDIDIGGYTF
TGCAGTGCTAGAGATATAGATATCGGTGGCTACACCTTC
>TRBV12-3/TRBV12-4|few|TRBJ2-1|TRBD2
CASSFGGRGEQFF
TGTGCCAGCAGTTTTGGCGGGAGAGGTGAGCAGTTCTTC
>TRBV20-1|-|TRBJ2-5|-
CSARVLGELGGYDQYF
TGCAGTGCTAGAGTATTGGGGGAGCTGGGGGGCTACGACCAGTACTTC
>TRBV7-9|-|TRBJ2-3|-
CASSRTPGTSSTDTQYF
TGTGCCAGCAGCCGAACGCCCGGGACGTCTAGCACAGATACGCAGTATTTT
>TRBV13|-|TRBJ1-1|-
CASSSTVTADTEAFF
TGTGCCAGCAGCAGCACTGTTACCGCGGACACTGAAGCTTTCTTT
>TRBV3-1|-|TRBJ1-1|TRBD1
CASSLWTGGETEAFF
TGTGCCAGCAGCCTCTGGACAGGGGGGGAAACTGAAGCTTTCTTT
>TRBV5-1|-|TRBJ2-1|-
CASSLGHRSDEQFF
TGCGCCAGCAGCTTGGGCCATAGATCGGATGAGCAGTTCTTC
>TRBV15|-|TRBJ2-3|TRBD2
CATTHPGTSSSNTQYF
TGTGCCACTACCCACCCCGGGACTAGCTCGAGTAATACGCAGTATTTT
>TRBV20-1|-|TRBJ2-1|-
CSAESRAGVSNEQFF
TGCAGTGCTGAATCGCGGGCAGGGGTTTCCAATGAGCAGTTCTTC
>TRBV5-1|many|TRBJ2-7|-
CASSLDGSYEQYF
TGTGCCAGCAGCTTGGACGGATCCTACGAGCAGTACTTC
>TRBV20-1|-|TRBJ2-5|TRBD2
CSARDRIAGALEAQYF
TGCAGTGCTAGAGATAGGATAGCGGGAGCGCTAGAGGCCCAGTACTTC